This T cell receptor (beta chain) is from a study of brain metastases from non-small cell lung cancer. The length of the CDR3 is 12 residues. Germline loops: CDR1 LGHNA, CDR2 YNFKEQ. With 4 bases clipped from V and 10 bases from J, the junction kept 6 bases outside the gene matches. Here immunoSEQ multiplex PCR was the method, and the copy in TCRdb shows in-frame clones only, minus some. The table lists over a thousand clones, roughly 90% of them singletons. The sequence was obtained from a donor older than 35 with non-small cell lung cancer. The chain recombines TRBV4-2 with TRBJ2-7, with TRBD1 identical over 8 bases. Input material: tumor-adjacent normal tissue. This CDR3 reads CASSPRQGLQYF. CDR3 nucleotides: TGTGCCAGCAGCCCAAGACAGGGGCTCCAGTACTTC.